These 24 T cell receptor beta chains came from one sample sequenced in a study of blood T cells in healthy people across ages. Next came a second PCR, run for about 6 to 12 cycles, which used a sample-barcoded 5' primer along with a J-beta primer mix. TCRdb reprocessed the 5' RACE reads with MiXCR, giving one entry per CDR3 protein. This sample yields more than 800,000 distinct CDR3 sequences, of which under 35% are seen a single time; roughly 17% belongs to the top ten. Material: blood. All receptors derive from a woman older than 75 in good health.

The V call is TRBV30, the J call TRBJ1-5; D remains ambiguous. Germline lookup yields CDR1 GTSNPN and CDR2 SVGIG (reference sequence). The CDR3 sequence is 14 residues long. V lost 5 bases and J 0 bases, leaving 11 bases between the germline ends. The DNA for the CDR3 is TGTGCCTGGGCGTGGAGGACTAGCAATCAGCCCCAGCATTTT. Its protein product is CAWAWRTSNQPQHF.

This chain connects TRBV24-1 to TRBJ1-1; tentative D call: TRBD1 (6 bases). This CDR3 contains 13 residues. Trimming removed 3 bases from V and 11 bases from J, with 15 bases in between. Germline CDR1 reads KGHDR; CDR2 reads SFDVKD. This CDR3 reads CATSDGGGSEAFF. The CDR3 DNA reads as TGTGCCACCAGTGATGGAGGGGGTAGTGAGGCTTTCTTT.

With regard to this clonotype: This could be a read error, since a much larger clone is one nucleotide away. The rearrangement joins TRBV2 to TRBJ1-1, with D uncertain. Looked up from germline, CDR1 is SNHLY and CDR2 is FYNNEI. The length of the CDR3 is 12 residues. V dropped 8 bases and J dropped 0 bases, with 7 bases sitting between them. CDR3 nucleotide sequence: TGTGCCAGCGCCCTCCTGAACACTGAAGCTTTCTTT. Its protein is CASALLNTEAFF. Full variable domain (missing parts from reference TRBV2 and TRBJ1-1): EPEVTQTPSHQVTQMGQEVILRCVPISNHLYFYWYRQILGQKVEFLVSFYNNEISEKSEIFDDQFSVERPDGSNFTLKIRSTKLEDSAMYFCASALLNTEAFFGQGTRLTVV.

The sample holds a few counts of this clonotype. This may stem from a read error, because a much larger clone lies one nucleotide away. This chain uses TRBV20-1 with TRBJ2-5; D is uncertain. The better agreement between TRBJ2-1 and the DNA end casts doubt on the J call. Per germline, CDR1 DFQATT and CDR2 SNEGSKA (reference sequence). This CDR3 has 13 amino acids. CDR3 loop: CSATRSYQETQFF. As DNA, the CDR3 is TGCAGTGCTACACGCAGCTACCAAGAGACCCAGTTCTTC.

This clonotype was seen repeatedly, ten times or more. This chain joins TRBV20-1 and TRBJ2-1, with TRBD1 as a possible D gene (6 bases). Trimming stripped 3 bases from V and 2 bases from J, with 14 bases between. The CDR3 loop spans 15 amino acids. Germline CDR1 DFQATT, CDR2 SNEGSKA (reference sequence). The CDR3 is CSASSGTSTYNEQFF. The CDR3 DNA sequence: TGCAGTGCTAGCTCCGGGACATCGACCTACAATGAGCAGTTCTTC.

Only a few counts were recorded for this clonotype. The V and J genes are TRBV7-9 and TRBJ1-1; D is possibly TRBD1 (5 bases). Per the germline V gene, CDR1 is SEHNR and CDR2 is FQNEAQ (reference sequence). The V end lost 5 bases, the J end lost 2 bases, and 18 bases lay between the germline ends. This CDR3 is built from 16 residues. CDR3 amino acids: CASSTPSGFKNTEAFF. The CDR3 region has the DNA TGTGCCAGCAGCACCCCCTCAGGGTTTAAAAACACTGAAGCTTTCTTT.

The chain joins TRBV3-1 to TRBJ1-2; a weak D match, TRBD1 (6 bases). Trimming took 6 bases from V and 4 from J, leaving 15 bases between them. This CDR3 has 14 amino acids. Germline values: CDR1 LGHDT, CDR2 YNNKEL (reference sequence). The CDR3 spells CASRPSGQLYGYTF. CDR3 nucleotide sequence: TGTGCCAGCAGGCCCAGCGGACAGCTCTATGGCTACACCTTC.

In its sample, this clonotype was seen a few times. The DNA for the CDR3 is TGCAGTGCTACCCCTTCGATTTCGACTAGCAATCAGCCCCAGCATTTT. It yields the protein CSATPSISTSNQPQHF. The chain combines TRBV20-1 with TRBJ1-5; D gene unclear. There are 16 residues in the CDR3. V lost 4 bases and J lost 0, with 16 bases in between. Germline V gene lookup returns CDR1 DFQATT and CDR2 SNEGSKA (reference sequence).

A note on this clonotype: The junction departs from the called germline gene at one end, perhaps through a read error. The genes are TRBV7-2 and TRBJ2-5, with D hard to call. There are 10 residues in the CDR3. CDR1 is SGHTA and CDR2 is FQGNSA in the germline V gene. This CDR3 is CASSLGSIHF. The CDR3 coding sequence is TGTGCCAGCAGCTTAGGCTCGATCCACTTC.

At least ten counts were recorded for this clonotype. The gene calls are TRBV10-3 and TRBJ2-1; D not resolved. With 6 bases removed from V and 7 bases from J, the gap between germline ends came to 7 bases. The CDR3 sequence is 11 residues long. Per germline, CDR1 ENHRY and CDR2 SYGVKD. The CDR3 reads CAIRNENEQFF. Here the CDR3 DNA reads TGTGCCATCAGAAATGAGAATGAGCAGTTCTTC.

The chain couples TRBV4-3 to TRBJ2-5; D not certain. Trimming took 0 bases from V and 7 from J, leaving 15 bases between them. This CDR3 has 15 residues. Germline assignment: CDR1 LGHNA and CDR2 YSLEER. CDR3 amino acids: CASSQDLGRAGTQYF. The CDR3 DNA is TGCGCCAGCAGCCAAGATCTAGGTAGAGCTGGGACCCAGTACTTC.

Note on this clonotype: A read error is possible here, since a much larger clone lies one base away. This chain's CDR3 is CASSRQGGTYNEQYF. CDR3 bases: TGTGCCAGCAGCCGCCAGGGGGGTACCTACAATGAGCAGTACTTC. The V gene is TRBV14, the J gene TRBJ2-1, with D maybe TRBD1 (7 bases). TRBJ2-7 matches the DNA end more closely, so the J call is doubtful. CDR1 and CDR2 (germline): SGHDN, FVKESK. This CDR3 region has 15 residues.

The genes are TRBV12-3 or TRBV12-4 and TRBJ2-3, with 11 bases matching TRBD1. The CDR3 length is 18 residues. Trimming removed 6 bases from V and 6 bases from J; junction bases left unmatched: 17. This chain's CDR3 is CASSQDYGQGAQPDTQYF. DNA of the CDR3: TGTGCCAGCAGCCAAGACTATGGACAGGGGGCGCAACCGGATACGCAGTATTTT.

This clonotype was seen a single time. Just one base apart from a much larger clone, this may be a read error. The genes are TRBV3-1 and TRBJ2-1, with 11 bases lining up with TRBD2. Germline V CDR1 and CDR2: LGHDT, YNNKEL (reference sequence). Losses at the gene ends were 5 bases for V and 3 bases for J; bases not matched to a gene: 6. The CDR3 totals 16 residues. This CDR3 reads CASSWGTSGNYNEQFF. The CDR3, as DNA: TGTGCCAGCAGCTGGGGGACTAGCGGAAACTACAATGAGCAGTTCTTC.

Many counts were recorded for this clonotype. The rearrangement uses TRBV5-1 and TRBJ2-3, with 12 bases that match TRBD2. Germline V gives CDR1 SGHRS, CDR2 YFSETQ. The CDR3 spans 18 residues. The V gene end was trimmed by 0 bases and the J gene end by 3 bases; junction bases not matched to a gene: 8. CDR3 protein: CASSLVYLAGGKTDTQYF. DNA of the CDR3: TGCGCCAGCAGCTTGGTCTATCTAGCGGGGGGGAAGACAGATACGCAGTATTTT.

The chain recombines TRBV6-2 or TRBV6-3 with TRBJ1-1; 7 positions match TRBD1. V lost 5 bases to trimming and J lost 3 bases; unmatched junction nucleotides: 9. CDR3 length: 15 amino acids. Germline lookup yields CDR1 MNHEY and CDR2 SVGEGT. CDR3 nucleotides: TGTGCCAGCAGTCCCAAAGACAGGGCGTACACTGAAGCTTTCTTT. This codes for CASSPKDRAYTEAFF.

This clonotype was seen ten or more times. The chain joins TRBV7-2 to TRBJ2-1, with 9 bases identical to TRBD1. The CDR3 is made up of 16 amino acids. With 4 bases clipped from V and 6 bases from J, the junction kept 10 bases outside the gene matches. Germline CDR1 reads SGHTA; CDR2 reads FQGNSA. The CDR3 coding sequence is TGTGCCAGCAGCTCCCTACAGGGGGCCGTAGTCAATGAGCAGTTCTTC. It encodes CASSSLQGAVVNEQFF.

This clonotype was counted ten times or more. V is TRBV7-2 and J is TRBJ1-2; D gene ambiguous. CDR1 and CDR2 (germline): SGHTA, FQGNSA. CDR3 length equals 12 residues. The V end was cut by 5 bases, the J end by 7 bases, with 11 bases between. In DNA form, the CDR3 reads TGTGCCAGCAGCCACCCGGTCGGTGGCTACACCTTC. Its translation is CASSHPVGGYTF.

This clonotype was counted at least ten times. The J gene is TRBJ2-7, the V gene TRBV6-5, with 7 positions matching TRBD2. The length of the CDR3 is 14 residues. Germline V gives CDR1 MNHEY, CDR2 SVGAGI. With V trimmed by 6 bases and J by 3 bases, 8 bases remained unmatched. The chain's CDR3 is CASSYSGQDYEQYF. As DNA, the CDR3 is TGTGCCAGCAGCTATAGCGGGCAAGACTACGAGCAGTACTTC.

There are a few counts of this clonotype. The chain combines TRBV19 with TRBJ1-2, with 8 bases identical to TRBD1. Per germline, CDR1 LNHDA and CDR2 SQIVND (reference sequence). J was trimmed by 7 bases and V by 6 bases; bases with no gene match: 13. The CDR3 extends over 15 amino acids. CDR3 sequence: CASSAPGTGRRGYTF. CDR3 DNA sequence: TGTGCCAGTAGCGCCCCCGGGACAGGCCGTCGTGGCTACACCTTC.

This clonotype was picked up many times. This rearrangement joins TRBV29-1 to TRBJ1-2; D unclear. V shed 3 bases and J shed 5 bases, with 13 bases lying between them. The CDR3 is made up of 13 amino acids. Germline lookup yields CDR1 SQVTM and CDR2 ANQGSEA. The CDR3 DNA reads TGCAGCGTTGAGCGCGTCAGTCCTTATGGCTACACCTTC. Protein: CSVERVSPYGYTF. The full variable domain, in which reference TRBV29-1 and TRBJ1-2 provide the parts outside the CDR3, is SAVISQKPSRDICQRGTSLTIQCQVDSQVTMMFWYRQQPGQSLTLIATANQGSEATYESGFVIDKFPISRPNLTFSTLTVSNMSPEDSSIYLCSVERVSPYGYTFGSGTRLTVV.

On this clonotype: The junction differs from germline at one of its ends, possibly a read error. This chain joins TRBV20-1 and TRBJ1-2; D gene ambiguous. The V gene's germline CDR1 is DFQATT and CDR2 SNEGSKA (reference sequence). The length of the CDR3 is 14 residues. The CDR3 here is CSAGDQAGGRSYTF. Here the CDR3 DNA reads TGCAGTGCTGGAGATCAGGCGGGTGGTCGGTCCTACACCTTC.

The CDR3 region is CASSLPSVTEQFF. The CDR3 region has the DNA TGTGCCAGCAGCTTACCAAGCGTGACTGAGCAGTTCTTC. The rearrangement links TRBV11-1 to TRBJ2-1; D is ambiguous. This CDR3 contains 13 residues. Deletions cut 2 bases from V and 9 bases from J, with 11 bases between. Germline CDR1 is SGHAT and CDR2 is FQDESV (reference sequence).

This clonotype was seen only a few times. This chain uses TRBV5-1 with TRBJ2-4; tentatively, D is TRBD1 (5 bases). This CDR3 has 13 amino acids. The germline gives CDR1 SGHRS, CDR2 YFSETQ. Between the trimmed V and J ends, which lost 0 bases and 9 bases, there was a span of 10 bases. This CDR3 reads CASSLEQVGIQYF. CDR3 in DNA: TGCGCCAGCAGCTTGGAACAGGTTGGCATTCAGTACTTC.